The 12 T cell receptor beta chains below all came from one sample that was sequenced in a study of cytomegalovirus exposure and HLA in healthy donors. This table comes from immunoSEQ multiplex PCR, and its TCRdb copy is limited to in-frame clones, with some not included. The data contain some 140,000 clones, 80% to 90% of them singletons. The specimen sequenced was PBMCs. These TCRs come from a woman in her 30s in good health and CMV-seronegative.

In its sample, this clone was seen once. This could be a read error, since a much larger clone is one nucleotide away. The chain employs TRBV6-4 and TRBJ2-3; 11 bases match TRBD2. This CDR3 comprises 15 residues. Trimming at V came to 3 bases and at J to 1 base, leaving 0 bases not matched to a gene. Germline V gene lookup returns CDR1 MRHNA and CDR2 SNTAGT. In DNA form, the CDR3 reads TGTGCCAGCAGTGAGACTAGCGGGGGCACAGATACGCAGTATTTT. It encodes CASSETSGGTDTQYF.

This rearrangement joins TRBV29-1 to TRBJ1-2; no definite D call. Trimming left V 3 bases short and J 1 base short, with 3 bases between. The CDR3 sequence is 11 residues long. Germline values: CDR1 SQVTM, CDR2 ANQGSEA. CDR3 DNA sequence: TGCAGCGTTGAGAGTAACTATGGCTACACCTTC. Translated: CSVESNYGYTF.

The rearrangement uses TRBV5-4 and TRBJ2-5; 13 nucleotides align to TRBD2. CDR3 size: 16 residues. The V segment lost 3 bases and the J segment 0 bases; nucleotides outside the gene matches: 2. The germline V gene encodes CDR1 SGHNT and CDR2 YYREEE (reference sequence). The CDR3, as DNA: TGTGCCAGCAGCTCCGGACTAGCGGGGGACCAAGAGACCCAGTACTTC. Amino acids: CASSSGLAGDQETQYF.

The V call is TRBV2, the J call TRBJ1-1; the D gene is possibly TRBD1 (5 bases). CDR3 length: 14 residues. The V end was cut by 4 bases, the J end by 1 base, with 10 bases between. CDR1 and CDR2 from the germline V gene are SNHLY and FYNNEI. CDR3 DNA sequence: TGTGCCAGCAGTGGCGCAAGGGGGAACACTGAAGCTTTCTTT. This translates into CASSGARGNTEAFF.

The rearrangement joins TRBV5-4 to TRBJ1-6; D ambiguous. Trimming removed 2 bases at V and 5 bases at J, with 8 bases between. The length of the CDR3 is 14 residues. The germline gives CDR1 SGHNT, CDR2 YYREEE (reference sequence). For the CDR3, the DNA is TGTGCCAGCAGCTTTACCGGGGATAATTCACCCCTCCACTTT. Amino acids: CASSFTGDNSPLHF. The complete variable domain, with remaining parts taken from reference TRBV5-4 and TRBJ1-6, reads ETGVTQSPTHLIKTRGQQVTLRCSSQSGHNTVSWYQQALGQGPQFIFQYYREEENGRGNFPPRFSGLQFPNYSSELNVNALELDDSALYLCASSFTGDNSPLHFGNGTRLTVT.

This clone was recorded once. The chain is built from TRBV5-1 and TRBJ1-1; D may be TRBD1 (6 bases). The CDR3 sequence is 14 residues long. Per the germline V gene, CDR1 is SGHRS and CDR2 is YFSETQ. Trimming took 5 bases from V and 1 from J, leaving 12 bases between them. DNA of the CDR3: TGCGCCAGCAGGACAGGTCGGGGGAACACTGAAGCTTTCTTT. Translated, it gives CASRTGRGNTEAFF.

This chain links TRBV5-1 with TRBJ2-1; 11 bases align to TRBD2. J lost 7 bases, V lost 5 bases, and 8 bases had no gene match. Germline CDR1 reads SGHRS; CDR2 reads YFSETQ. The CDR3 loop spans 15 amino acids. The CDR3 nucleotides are TGCGCCAGCAGGCTACTAGCGGGGGTGGGGAATGAGCAGTTCTTC. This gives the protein CASRLLAGVGNEQFF. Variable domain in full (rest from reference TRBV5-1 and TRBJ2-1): KAGVTQTPRYLIKTRGQQVTLSCSPISGHRSVSWYQQTPGQGLQFLFEYFSETQRNKGNFPGRFSGRQFSNSRSEMNVSTLELGDSALYLCASRLLAGVGNEQFFGPGTRLTVL.

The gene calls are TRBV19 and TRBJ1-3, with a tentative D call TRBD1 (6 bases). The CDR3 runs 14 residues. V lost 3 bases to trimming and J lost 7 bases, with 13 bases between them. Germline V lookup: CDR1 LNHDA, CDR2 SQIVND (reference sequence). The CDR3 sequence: CASSIRDKANTIYF. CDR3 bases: TGTGCCAGTAGTATCCGGGACAAGGCGAACACCATATATTTT.

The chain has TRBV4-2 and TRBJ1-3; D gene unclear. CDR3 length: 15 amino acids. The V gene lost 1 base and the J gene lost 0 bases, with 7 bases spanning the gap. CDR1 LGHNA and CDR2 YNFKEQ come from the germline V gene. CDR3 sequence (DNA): TGTGCCAGCAGCCAAGGTCGGAGCTCTGGAAACACCATATATTTT. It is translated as CASSQGRSSGNTIYF.

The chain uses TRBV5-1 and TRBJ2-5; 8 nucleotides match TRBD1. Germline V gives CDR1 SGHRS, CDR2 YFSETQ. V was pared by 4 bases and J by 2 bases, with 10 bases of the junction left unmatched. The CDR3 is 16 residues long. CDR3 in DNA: TGCGCCAGCAGCACCCAACCAGGGGGCGGACAAGAGACCCAGTACTTC. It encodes CASSTQPGGGQETQYF.

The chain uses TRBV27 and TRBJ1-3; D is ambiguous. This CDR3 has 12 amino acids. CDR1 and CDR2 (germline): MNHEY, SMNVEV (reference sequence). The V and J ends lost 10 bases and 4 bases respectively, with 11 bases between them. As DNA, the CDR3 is TGTGCCACCAGGAGTTCGGGAAACACCATATATTTT. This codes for CATRSSGNTIYF.

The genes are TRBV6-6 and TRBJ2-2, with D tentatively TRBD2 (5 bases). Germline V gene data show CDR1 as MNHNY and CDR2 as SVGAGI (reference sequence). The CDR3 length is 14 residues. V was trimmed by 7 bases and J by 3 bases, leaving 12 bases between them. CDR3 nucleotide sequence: TGTGCCAGCATCTCGGGGATATACACCGGGGAGCTGTTTTTT. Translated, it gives CASISGIYTGELFF.